The present entry profiles one T cell receptor beta chain with its context. Its specificity is not known. This sample is part of a study of identical twins. Study findings and constraints: Findings depended on cross-sectional statistics rather than tracking the same donors.

TCRdb reanalysed the 5' RACE reads using MiXCR and keeps one entry per CDR3 protein. Here the sample spans under 300,000 distinct CDR3 sequences, roughly 13% being singletons. CDR1 SGHRS and CDR2 YFSETQ come from the germline V gene. This CDR3 is 16 amino acids long. V lost 4 bases and J 2 bases, leaving 18 bases between the germline ends. These data also featured in a second study, about yellow fever vaccine responses in identical twins.

The V and J genes are TRBV5-1 and TRBJ1-1; D may be TRBD1 (5 bases). This receptor was obtained from a woman aged 18-29 years in good health. Source material: memory (CD45RO+) T cells sorted from blood. Written as DNA, the CDR3 is TGCGCCAGCAGCCGACAGTTAGCGGGCCCTAACACTGAAGCTTTCTTT. Protein product: CASSRQLAGPNTEAFF. Combining the CDR3 with reference TRBV5-1 and TRBJ1-1 gives the whole variable domain KAGVTQTPRYLIKTRGQQVTLSCSPISGHRSVSWYQQTPGQGLQFLFEYFSETQRNKGNFPGRFSGRQFSNSRSEMNVSTLELGDSALYLCASSRQLAGPNTEAFFGQGTRLTVV.